This TCR beta chain was profiled in a study of shared clonotypes between healthy human individuals. Across the whole study: The plates for each donor numbered three CD4 naive, three CD4 memory, two CD8 naive and one CD8 memory.

Terminally differentiated effector memory CD45RA+ cells were excluded by CCR7 positive selection of CD45RO-negative cells. The data were produced by immunoSEQ multiplex PCR, yet TCRdb's version contains in-frame clones alone and is incomplete. The sample includes roughly 1,800,000 clones, about 95% of them seen just once. In regard to this clone: Its cognate antigen is unknown.

Broader study findings: Researchers sampled blood only, noting tissue repertoires likely differ. Expectations were that clonotype sharing among donors would be affected by sequencing depth.

The CDR3 contains 10 residues. V was pared by 5 bases and J by 2 bases, with 4 bases between. Germline V gene sequence: CDR1 SQVTM, CDR2 ANQGSEA. The source material was naive CD8+ T cells sorted from blood. The chain couples TRBV29-1 to TRBJ2-7, with D hard to call. This TCR was recovered from a man in his late teens or twenties in good health. Here the CDR3 DNA reads TGCAGCGTTATGGCCTACGAGCAGTACTTC. It translates to CSVMAYEQYF.